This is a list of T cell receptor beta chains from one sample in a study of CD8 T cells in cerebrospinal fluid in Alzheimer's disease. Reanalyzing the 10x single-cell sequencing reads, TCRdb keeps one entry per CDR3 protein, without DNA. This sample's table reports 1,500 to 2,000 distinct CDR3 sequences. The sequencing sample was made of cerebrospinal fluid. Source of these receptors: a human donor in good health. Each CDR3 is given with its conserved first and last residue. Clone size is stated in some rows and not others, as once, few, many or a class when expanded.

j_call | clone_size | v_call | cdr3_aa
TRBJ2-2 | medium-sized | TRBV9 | CASSPRQGGGTGELFF
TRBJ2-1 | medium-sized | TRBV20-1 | CSAPSPLYEQFF
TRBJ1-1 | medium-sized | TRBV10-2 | CASSAGQGNTEAFF
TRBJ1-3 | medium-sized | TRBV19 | CASSAFGNTIYF
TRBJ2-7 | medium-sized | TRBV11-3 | CASSLRQDEQYF
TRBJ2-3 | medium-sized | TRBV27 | CASSSPGQGKGTQYF
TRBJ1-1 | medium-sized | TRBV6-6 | CASSLDPGAEAFF
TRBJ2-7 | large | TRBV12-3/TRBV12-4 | CASSPPGQLYEQYF
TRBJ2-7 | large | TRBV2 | CASRALYEQYF
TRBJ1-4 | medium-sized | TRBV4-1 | CASSQLRGEGTNEKLFF
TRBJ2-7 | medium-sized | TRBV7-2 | CASSITTSAEQYF
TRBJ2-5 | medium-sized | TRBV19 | CASTPGTGVIETQYF
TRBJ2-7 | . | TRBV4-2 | CASSQYSPGSYEQYF
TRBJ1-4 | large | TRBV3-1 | CASSQDPSNEKLFF
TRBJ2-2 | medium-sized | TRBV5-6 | CASSLGGTNTGELFF
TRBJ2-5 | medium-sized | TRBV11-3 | CASSLRAGQETQYF